Listed below are T cell receptor beta chains from one sample, sequenced in a study of vaccination effects on CD4 cells after COVID-19. These TCRs' antigens remain unknown. Generated by immunoSEQ multiplex PCR, the TCRdb table keeps only in-frame clones and is missing some. The sample lists 20,000 to 30,000 clones, 76% occurring once. This specimen consisted of CD4+ T cells from PBMCs cultured with HCoV-NL63 spike peptides, obtained before COVID-19 vaccination. The receptors were sampled from a human donor who received a COVID-19 vaccine. Both conserved end residues are part of each CDR3. D genes are given only for firm matches. Only part of the rows carry a size: once, few, many, or a class if the clone is expanded.

d_gene: TRBD1
v_gene: TRBV2
j_gene: TRBJ2-7
abundance: once
CDR3nt: TGTGCCAGCGCTGAGCAGGGGGCCGGCTACGAGCAGTACTTC
CDR3aa: CASAEQGAGYEQYF

d_gene: TRBD1
v_gene: TRBV30
j_gene: TRBJ1-6
abundance: -
CDR3nt: TGTGCCTGGAGCAATAAACGGACAGGGAAGGTCTATAATTCACCCCTCCACTTT
CDR3aa: CAWSNKRTGKVYNSPLHF

d_gene: -
v_gene: TRBV6-5
j_gene: TRBJ1-1
abundance: -
CDR3nt: TGTGCCAGCAGTTACTCGATTAAACAGGGTACTGAAGCTTTCTTT
CDR3aa: CASSYSIKQGTEAFF

d_gene: -
v_gene: TRBV5-1
j_gene: TRBJ1-2
abundance: once
CDR3nt: TGCGCCAGCAGCTTCGCCAGGTCTGATGGCTACACCTTC
CDR3aa: CASSFARSDGYTF

d_gene: -
v_gene: TRBV6-6
j_gene: TRBJ1-2
abundance: -
CDR3nt: TGTGCCAGCAGTTACAGTCAGGGGATGAGGTATGGCTACACCTTC
CDR3aa: CASSYSQGMRYGYTF

d_gene: TRBD2
v_gene: TRBV18
j_gene: TRBJ2-2
abundance: -
CDR3nt: TGTGCCAGCTCACCCATCGGACTAGCGGGAGTCACCGGGGAGCTGTTTTTT
CDR3aa: CASSPIGLAGVTGELFF

d_gene: -
v_gene: TRBV6-5
j_gene: TRBJ1-4
abundance: -
CDR3nt: TGTGCCAGCAGTTACCCAAAAGGTGCAACTAATGAAAAACTGTTTTTT
CDR3aa: CASSYPKGATNEKLFF

d_gene: TRBD1
v_gene: TRBV2
j_gene: TRBJ1-5
abundance: -
CDR3nt: TGTGCCAGCAGTGGGCCAGGGACAGGGGGAAATCAGCCCCAGCATTTT
CDR3aa: CASSGPGTGGNQPQHF

d_gene: -
v_gene: TRBV7-8
j_gene: TRBJ2-1
abundance: -
CDR3nt: TGTGCCAGCAGCCAGGTCAGGCATAAGAATGAGCAGTTCTTC
CDR3aa: CASSQVRHKNEQFF

d_gene: TRBD2
v_gene: TRBV11-3
j_gene: TRBJ2-2
abundance: -
CDR3nt: TGTGCCAGCAGCTTTTGGACTAGCGGGAACACCGGGGAGCTGTTTTTT
CDR3aa: CASSFWTSGNTGELFF

d_gene: -
v_gene: TRBV29-1
j_gene: TRBJ2-5
abundance: -
CDR3nt: TGCAGCGTTGAGATAGGGGGCCAAGAGACCCAGTACTTC
CDR3aa: CSVEIGGQETQYF

d_gene: -
v_gene: TRBV6-1
j_gene: TRBJ1-1
abundance: -
CDR3nt: TGTGCCAGCAGTGAAATGGGGCAGTTAAACACTGAAGCTTTCTTT
CDR3aa: CASSEMGQLNTEAFF

d_gene: TRBD2
v_gene: TRBV11-3
j_gene: TRBJ2-2
abundance: few
CDR3nt: TGTGCCAGCAGCGGGACTAGCGAGTACACCGGGGAGCTGTTTTTT
CDR3aa: CASSGTSEYTGELFF

d_gene: TRBD2
v_gene: TRBV19
j_gene: TRBJ2-2
abundance: -
CDR3nt: TGTGCCAGTAGTTTTCCCCGGGGACTAGCGGTATCGAACACCGGGGAGCTGTTTTTT
CDR3aa: CASSFPRGLAVSNTGELFF

d_gene: -
v_gene: TRBV5-1
j_gene: TRBJ2-3
abundance: -
CDR3nt: TGCGCCAGCAGCATTAGCGGTTTTCGCACAGATACGCAGTATTTT
CDR3aa: CASSISGFRTDTQYF

d_gene: -
v_gene: TRBV12-3/TRBV12-4
j_gene: TRBJ2-5
abundance: -
CDR3nt: TGTGCCAGCAGTTTAACAGTCGAGACCCAGTACTTC
CDR3aa: CASSLTVETQYF

d_gene: -
v_gene: TRBV4-1
j_gene: TRBJ2-1
abundance: few
CDR3nt: TGCGCCAGCAGCTCAGTAGGACGAGGTTACAATGAGCAGTTCTTC
CDR3aa: CASSSVGRGYNEQFF

d_gene: -
v_gene: TRBV5-1
j_gene: TRBJ2-3
abundance: few
CDR3nt: TGCGCCAGCAGCTTGTCTCGGAGCCCAGATACGCAGTATTTT
CDR3aa: CASSLSRSPDTQYF

d_gene: -
v_gene: TRBV29-1
j_gene: TRBJ1-1
abundance: -
CDR3nt: TGCAGCGTTGGGGAGGGTTTCACTGAAGCTTTCTTT
CDR3aa: CSVGEGFTEAFF

d_gene: TRBD1
v_gene: TRBV2
j_gene: TRBJ1-2
abundance: -
CDR3nt: TGTGCCAGCAGGGACACAGGGGGCGTAGGGTATGGCTACACCTTC
CDR3aa: CASRDTGGVGYGYTF

d_gene: -
v_gene: TRBV6-4
j_gene: TRBJ2-2
abundance: few
CDR3nt: TGTGCCAGCTCTGTTACAGGCACCGGGGAGCTGTTTTTT
CDR3aa: CASSVTGTGELFF

d_gene: -
v_gene: TRBV5-1
j_gene: TRBJ2-3
abundance: -
CDR3nt: TGCGCCAGCAGACTCCTAGGGGTGGGCACAGATACGCAGTATTTT
CDR3aa: CASRLLGVGTDTQYF

d_gene: -
v_gene: TRBV19
j_gene: TRBJ1-5
abundance: -
CDR3nt: TGTGCCAGTAGTATAGTTATCAGGTCAAGCAATCAGCCCCAGCATTTT
CDR3aa: CASSIVIRSSNQPQHF

d_gene: TRBD1
v_gene: TRBV11-2
j_gene: TRBJ2-1
abundance: -
CDR3nt: TGTGCCAGCAGCTTACCTGCGACAGGGGTTCACAATGAGCAGTTCTTC
CDR3aa: CASSLPATGVHNEQFF

d_gene: TRBD2
v_gene: TRBV4-1
j_gene: TRBJ2-2
abundance: -
CDR3nt: TGCGCCAGCAGCGAAGGGAGGGGCGCTTGGACCGGGGAGCTGTTTTTT
CDR3aa: CASSEGRGAWTGELFF

d_gene: TRBD2
v_gene: TRBV11-3
j_gene: TRBJ2-1
abundance: few
CDR3nt: TGTGCCAGCAGCTTAGATCAGGGCGGGAGCGGGACCTACAATGAGCAGTTCTTC
CDR3aa: CASSLDQGGSGTYNEQFF

d_gene: -
v_gene: TRBV4-1
j_gene: TRBJ1-4
abundance: -
CDR3nt: TGCGCCAGCAGCCAAGAAACTGGGGGCGGGCATTTTTTT
CDR3aa: CASSQETGGGHFF

d_gene: -
v_gene: TRBV27
j_gene: TRBJ2-7
abundance: -
CDR3nt: TGTGCCAGCAGTTTAGGTCTGGTGATTGGAAGCGAGCAGTACTTC
CDR3aa: CASSLGLVIGSEQYF

d_gene: TRBD1
v_gene: TRBV19
j_gene: TRBJ1-3
abundance: -
CDR3nt: TGTGCCAGCCTCCCAGGGGGCAGGGGAAACACCATATATTTT
CDR3aa: CASLPGGRGNTIYF

d_gene: TRBD2
v_gene: TRBV7-9
j_gene: TRBJ2-3
abundance: -
CDR3nt: TGTGCCAGCAGCTCAACTAGCGAGAGAAGCACAGATACGCAGTATTTT
CDR3aa: CASSSTSERSTDTQYF

d_gene: TRBD1
v_gene: TRBV19
j_gene: TRBJ1-3
abundance: few
CDR3nt: TGTGCCAGCGACAGGGGCGCGGGTGGAAACACCATATATTTT
CDR3aa: CASDRGAGGNTIYF

d_gene: -
v_gene: TRBV18
j_gene: TRBJ1-2
abundance: few
CDR3nt: TGTGCCAGCTCACCAGAGCAGCAGTATGGCTACACCTTC
CDR3aa: CASSPEQQYGYTF

d_gene: TRBD2
v_gene: TRBV6-4
j_gene: TRBJ2-1
abundance: -
CDR3nt: TGTGCCAGCAGTGGGACTAGCGGGAGGGATGAGCAGTTCTTC
CDR3aa: CASSGTSGRDEQFF

d_gene: TRBD2
v_gene: TRBV11-3
j_gene: TRBJ2-1
abundance: few
CDR3nt: TGTGCCAGCAGTATGAGACTAGCGGGAGTTGAGCAGTTCTTC
CDR3aa: CASSMRLAGVEQFF

d_gene: TRBD2
v_gene: TRBV5-4
j_gene: TRBJ2-1
abundance: few
CDR3nt: TGTGCCAGCAGGCCCTCCGGGACTAGCGGTGGAGATGAGCAGTTCTTC
CDR3aa: CASRPSGTSGGDEQFF

d_gene: -
v_gene: TRBV9
j_gene: TRBJ2-2
abundance: -
CDR3nt: TGTGCCAGCAGCGTAGACGGAGTGGTAAGCAGGGAGCTGTTTTTT
CDR3aa: CASSVDGVVSRELFF

d_gene: -
v_gene: TRBV6-5
j_gene: TRBJ1-2
abundance: -
CDR3nt: TGTGCCACCGCCAATGTGGTATCGGATGGCTACACCTTC
CDR3aa: CATANVVSDGYTF

d_gene: -
v_gene: TRBV20-1
j_gene: TRBJ1-2
abundance: -
CDR3nt: TGCAGTGCTAGTTTTCAGGGTTTAGCCTATGGCTACACCTTC
CDR3aa: CSASFQGLAYGYTF

d_gene: -
v_gene: TRBV5-6
j_gene: TRBJ1-1
abundance: -
CDR3nt: TGTGCCAGCAGCTCCGTCGGGGGAAGAACTGAAGCTTTCTTT
CDR3aa: CASSSVGGRTEAFF

d_gene: -
v_gene: TRBV2
j_gene: TRBJ1-5
abundance: -
CDR3nt: TGTGCCAGCAGTGTGGGGGACATATCCAATCAGCCCCAGCATTTT
CDR3aa: CASSVGDISNQPQHF

d_gene: -
v_gene: TRBV6-6
j_gene: TRBJ2-7
abundance: once
CDR3nt: TGTGCCAGCAGTTATGGGGACATTAGCTCCTACGAGCAGTACTTC
CDR3aa: CASSYGDISSYEQYF

d_gene: TRBD2
v_gene: TRBV3-1/TRBV3-2
j_gene: TRBJ2-1
abundance: -
CDR3nt: TGTGCCAGCAGCCGGGGACTAGCGGGAGGGCGTCCTTCCTACAATGAGCAGTTCTTC
CDR3aa: CASSRGLAGGRPSYNEQFF

d_gene: -
v_gene: TRBV10-1
j_gene: TRBJ2-7
abundance: -
CDR3nt: TGCGCCAGCAGTCAGGACAGCCTCATCAACGAGCAGTACTTC
CDR3aa: CASSQDSLINEQYF

d_gene: TRBD1
v_gene: TRBV27
j_gene: TRBJ1-1
abundance: -
CDR3nt: TGTGCCAGCAGTAAACAGGGGCGCACTGAAGCTTTCTTT
CDR3aa: CASSKQGRTEAFF

d_gene: -
v_gene: TRBV7-9
j_gene: TRBJ2-1
abundance: few
CDR3nt: TGTGCCAGCGGGACCCCCCGGGACACGTTGAGGAATGAGCAGTTCTTC
CDR3aa: CASGTPRDTLRNEQFF

d_gene: TRBD1
v_gene: TRBV19
j_gene: TRBJ2-1
abundance: -
CDR3nt: TGTGCCAGTAGTATTCGGACAGGGGGGTACAATGAGCAGTTCTTC
CDR3aa: CASSIRTGGYNEQFF

d_gene: TRBD1
v_gene: TRBV7-6
j_gene: TRBJ2-1
abundance: -
CDR3nt: TGTGCCAGCAGCCCAGGGGGCGGCTCCTACAATGAGCAGTTCTTC
CDR3aa: CASSPGGGSYNEQFF

d_gene: TRBD2
v_gene: TRBV10-3
j_gene: TRBJ2-3
abundance: -
CDR3nt: TGTGCCATCAGTGAGTTGACTAGCGGGGGGACAAATACGCAGTATTTT
CDR3aa: CAISELTSGGTNTQYF

d_gene: -
v_gene: TRBV10-3
j_gene: TRBJ2-3
abundance: once
CDR3nt: TGTGCCATCAGTGAGGATCGCGGGTCATGGGTAGATACGCAGTATTTT
CDR3aa: CAISEDRGSWVDTQYF

d_gene: -
v_gene: TRBV25-1
j_gene: TRBJ1-2
abundance: -
CDR3nt: TGTGCCAGCAGTGAATTAGGAACCAGTGACACGCACTATGGCTACACCTTC
CDR3aa: CASSELGTSDTHYGYTF

d_gene: -
v_gene: TRBV5-1
j_gene: TRBJ2-1
abundance: -
CDR3nt: TGCGCCACCTCGCCTGACCCCGTCGGCTCCTACAATGAGCAGTTCTTC
CDR3aa: CATSPDPVGSYNEQFF

d_gene: TRBD2
v_gene: TRBV7-2
j_gene: TRBJ2-7
abundance: once
CDR3nt: TGTGCCAGCAGCTTTTTCACCGGGGGTGGCGGGAGTCTCTACGAGCAGTACTTC
CDR3aa: CASSFFTGGGGSLYEQYF

d_gene: TRBD1
v_gene: TRBV3-1/TRBV3-2
j_gene: TRBJ2-7
abundance: -
CDR3nt: TGTGCCAGCAGCCCCTACATGACAGGGGTAGCCTACGAGCAGTACTTC
CDR3aa: CASSPYMTGVAYEQYF

d_gene: -
v_gene: TRBV9
j_gene: TRBJ2-3
abundance: -
CDR3nt: TGTGCCAGCACTCACGGGGCCAACACAGATACGCAGTATTTT
CDR3aa: CASTHGANTDTQYF